This T cell receptor (beta chain) was sequenced during a study of OX40 agonist ivuxolimab in advanced cancers. Germline V gene data show CDR1 as MNHEY and CDR2 as SVGAGI. Deletions cut 4 bases from V and 0 bases from J, with 7 bases between. The CDR3 sequence is 14 residues long. Libraries were prepared by immunoSEQ multiplex PCR; TCRdb keeps only in-frame clonotypes and omits some of them. Among 66,000 or so clones listed, about 90% were seen once. The sequences come from CD4+ or CD8+ T cells sorted from blood, collected in a trial of the OX40 agonist ivuxolimab. The gene calls are TRBV6-5 and TRBJ2-4; D is ambiguous. The source of this sequence is an adult with an advanced solid tumor such as melanoma, head and neck, liver or kidney cancer. In DNA, the CDR3 is TGTGCCAGCAGTTCCAGTATAGCCAAAAACATTCAGTACTTC. As protein: CASSSSIAKNIQYF.